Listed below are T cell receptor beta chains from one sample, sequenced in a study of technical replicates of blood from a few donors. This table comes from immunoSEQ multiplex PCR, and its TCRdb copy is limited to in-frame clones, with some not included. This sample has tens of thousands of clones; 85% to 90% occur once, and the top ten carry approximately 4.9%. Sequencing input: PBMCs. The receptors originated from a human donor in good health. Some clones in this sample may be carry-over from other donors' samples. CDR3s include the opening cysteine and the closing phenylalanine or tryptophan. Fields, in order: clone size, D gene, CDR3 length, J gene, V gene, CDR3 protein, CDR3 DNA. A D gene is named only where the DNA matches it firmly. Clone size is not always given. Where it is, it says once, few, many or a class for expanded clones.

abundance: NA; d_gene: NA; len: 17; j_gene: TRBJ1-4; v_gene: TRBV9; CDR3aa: CASSPLRGRETNEKLFF; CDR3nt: TGTGCCAGCAGCCCCTTGCGGGGGAGGGAGACTAATGAAAAACTGTTTTTT
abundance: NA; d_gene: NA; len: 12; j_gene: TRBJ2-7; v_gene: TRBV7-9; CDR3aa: CASSWTGYEQYF; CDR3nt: TGTGCCAGCAGCTGGACTGGCTACGAGCAGTACTTC
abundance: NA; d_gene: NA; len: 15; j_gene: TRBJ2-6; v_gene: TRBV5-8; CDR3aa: CASSFRGAGANVLTF; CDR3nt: TGTGCCAGCAGCTTCAGGGGTGCTGGGGCCAACGTCCTGACTTTC
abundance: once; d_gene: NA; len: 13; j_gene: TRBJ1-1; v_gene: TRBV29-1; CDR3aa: CSESQGGDTEAFF; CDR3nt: TGCAGTGAGTCTCAGGGAGGGGACACTGAAGCTTTCTTT
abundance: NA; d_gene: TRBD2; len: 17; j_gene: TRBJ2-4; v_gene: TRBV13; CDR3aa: CASSRLVGSGTSQIQYF; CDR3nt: TGTGCCAGCAGCCGCTTGGTAGGTAGCGGGACTTCCCAAATTCAGTACTTC
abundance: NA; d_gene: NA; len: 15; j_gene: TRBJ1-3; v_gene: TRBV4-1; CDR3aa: CASSQEHKSGNTIYF; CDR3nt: TGCGCCAGCAGCCAAGAACACAAGTCTGGAAACACCATATATTTT
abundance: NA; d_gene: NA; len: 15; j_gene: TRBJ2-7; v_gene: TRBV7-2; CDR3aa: CASSLRGGPSYEQYF; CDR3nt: TGTGCCAGCAGCTTACGCGGGGGCCCCTCCTACGAGCAGTACTTC
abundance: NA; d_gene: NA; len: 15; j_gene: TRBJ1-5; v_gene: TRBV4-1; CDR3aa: CASSRDWISNQPQHF; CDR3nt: TGCGCCAGCAGCCGCGACTGGATTAGCAATCAGCCCCAGCATTTT
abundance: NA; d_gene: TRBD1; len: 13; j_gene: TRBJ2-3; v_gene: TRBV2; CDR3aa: CASRTGRRGQEFF; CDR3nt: TGTGCCAGCAGGACGGGCCGTAGGGGGCAGGAATTTTTT
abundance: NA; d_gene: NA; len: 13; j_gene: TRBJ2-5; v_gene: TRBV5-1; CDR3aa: CASSSPYQETQYF; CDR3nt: TGCGCCAGCAGCTCTCCGTACCAAGAGACCCAGTACTTC
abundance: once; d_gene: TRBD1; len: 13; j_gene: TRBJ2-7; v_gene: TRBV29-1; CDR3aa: CSVGGDRGLEQYF; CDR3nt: TGCAGCGTGGGGGGGGACAGGGGTCTCGAGCAGTACTTC
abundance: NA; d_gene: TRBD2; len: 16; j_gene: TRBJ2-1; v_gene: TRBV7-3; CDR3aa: CASSQGTRGSYNEQFF; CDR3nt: TGTGCCAGCAGCCAAGGGACTAGGGGCTCCTACAATGAGCAGTTCTTC
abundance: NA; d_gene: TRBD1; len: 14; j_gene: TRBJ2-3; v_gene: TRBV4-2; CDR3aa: CASSSTGNTDTQYF; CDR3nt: TGTGCCAGCAGCTCGACAGGGAACACAGATACGCAGTATTTT
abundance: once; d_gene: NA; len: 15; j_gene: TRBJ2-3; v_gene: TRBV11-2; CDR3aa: CASSPLSVNTDTQYF; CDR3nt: TGTGCCAGCAGCCCCCTTAGCGTTAACACAGATACGCAGTATTTT
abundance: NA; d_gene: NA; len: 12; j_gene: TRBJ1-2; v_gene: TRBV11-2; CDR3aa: CASSSTGADYTF; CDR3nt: TGTGCCAGCAGTTCGACAGGAGCGGACTACACCTTC
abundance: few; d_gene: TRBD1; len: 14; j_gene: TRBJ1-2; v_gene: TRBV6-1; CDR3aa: CASSGKGGHYGYTF; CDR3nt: TGTGCCAGCAGTGGGAAAGGGGGCCACTATGGCTACACCTTC
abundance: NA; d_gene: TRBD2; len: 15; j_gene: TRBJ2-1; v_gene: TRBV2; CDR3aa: CASSEVAGAYNEQFF; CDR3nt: TGTGCCAGCAGTGAAGTGGCGGGGGCCTACAATGAGCAGTTCTTC
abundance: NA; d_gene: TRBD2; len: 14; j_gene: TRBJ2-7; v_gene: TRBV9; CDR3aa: CASSASGLGYEQYF; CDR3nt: TGTGCCAGCAGCGCCTCGGGACTAGGCTACGAGCAGTACTTC
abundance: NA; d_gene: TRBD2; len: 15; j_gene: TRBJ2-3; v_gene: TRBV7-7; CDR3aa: CASSWTSGSTDTQYF; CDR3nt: TGTGCCAGCAGCTGGACTAGCGGAAGCACAGATACGCAGTATTTT
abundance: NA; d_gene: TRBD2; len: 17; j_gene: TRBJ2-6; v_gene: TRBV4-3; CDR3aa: CASSPSGGRSGANVLTF; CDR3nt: TGCGCCAGCAGCCCCAGCGGGGGGCGGTCTGGGGCCAACGTCCTGACTTTC
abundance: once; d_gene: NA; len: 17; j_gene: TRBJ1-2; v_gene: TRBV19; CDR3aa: CASSGFGSAARGYGYTF; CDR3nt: TGTGCCAGTAGTGGATTCGGGTCGGCGGCTCGGGGCTATGGCTACACCTTC
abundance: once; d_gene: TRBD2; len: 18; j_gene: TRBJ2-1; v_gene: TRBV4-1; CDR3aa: CASSQPWWVLAGDNEQFF; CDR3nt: TGCGCCAGCAGCCAGCCCTGGTGGGTACTAGCGGGGGACAATGAGCAGTTCTTC
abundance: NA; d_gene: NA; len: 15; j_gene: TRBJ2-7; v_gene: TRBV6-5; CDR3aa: CASSYSYRETYEQYF; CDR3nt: TGTGCCAGCAGTTACTCCTACAGGGAGACCTACGAGCAGTACTTC
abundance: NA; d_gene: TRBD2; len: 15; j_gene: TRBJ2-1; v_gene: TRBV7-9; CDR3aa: CASIPGLAGYNEQFF; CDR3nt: TGTGCCAGCATCCCCGGACTAGCGGGTTACAATGAGCAGTTCTTC
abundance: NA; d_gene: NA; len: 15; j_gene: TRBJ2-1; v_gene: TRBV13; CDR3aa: CASSPVGGSYNEQFF; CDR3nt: TGTGCCAGCAGCCCAGTGGGAGGATCCTACAATGAGCAGTTCTTC
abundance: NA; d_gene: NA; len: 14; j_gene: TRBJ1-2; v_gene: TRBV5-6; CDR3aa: CASSSRDEVYGYTF; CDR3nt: TGTGCCAGCAGCTCGCGGGACGAGGTATATGGCTACACCTTC
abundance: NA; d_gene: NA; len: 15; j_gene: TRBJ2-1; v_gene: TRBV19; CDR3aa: CASSITAGAGGEQFF; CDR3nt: TGTGCCAGTAGTATAACGGCAGGGGCTGGGGGTGAGCAGTTCTTC
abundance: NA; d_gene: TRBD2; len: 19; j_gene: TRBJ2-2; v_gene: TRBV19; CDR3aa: CASSIGVGLAEPNTGELFF; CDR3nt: TGTGCCAGTAGTATAGGAGTAGGGCTAGCGGAGCCGAACACCGGGGAGCTGTTTTTT
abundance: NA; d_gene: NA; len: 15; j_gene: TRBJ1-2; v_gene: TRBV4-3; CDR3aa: CASSQDQSEYYGYTF; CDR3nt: TGCGCCAGCAGCCAAGATCAGTCAGAATACTATGGCTACACCTTC
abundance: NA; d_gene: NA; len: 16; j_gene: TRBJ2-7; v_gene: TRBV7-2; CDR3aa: CASSLQADLYSYEQYF; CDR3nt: TGTGCCAGCAGCTTACAAGCGGACCTTTACTCCTACGAGCAGTACTTC
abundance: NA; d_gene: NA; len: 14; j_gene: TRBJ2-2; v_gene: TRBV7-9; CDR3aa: CASAVSSNTGELFF; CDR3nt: TGTGCCAGCGCAGTCTCCTCGAACACCGGGGAGCTGTTTTTT
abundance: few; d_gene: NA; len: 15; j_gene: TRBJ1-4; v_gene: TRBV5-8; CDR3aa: CASSLMTAQNEKLFF; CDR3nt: TGTGCCAGCAGCTTGATGACAGCCCAAAATGAAAAACTGTTTTTT
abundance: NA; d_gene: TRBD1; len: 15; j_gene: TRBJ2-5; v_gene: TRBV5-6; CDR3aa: CASSFATGGGETQYF; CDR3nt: TGTGCCAGCAGCTTCGCGACAGGGGGCGGAGAGACCCAGTACTTC
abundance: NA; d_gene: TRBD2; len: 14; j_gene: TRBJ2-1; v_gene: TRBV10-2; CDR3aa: CASGERGSYNEQFF; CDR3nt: TGCGCCAGCGGAGAGCGGGGCTCCTACAATGAGCAGTTCTTC
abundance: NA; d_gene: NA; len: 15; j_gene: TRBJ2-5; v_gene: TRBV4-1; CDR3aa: CASSPTSLYQETQYF; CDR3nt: TGCGCCAGCAGCCCGACTAGTCTGTACCAAGAGACCCAGTACTTC
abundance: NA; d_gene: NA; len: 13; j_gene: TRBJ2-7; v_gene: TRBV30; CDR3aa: CAWRGKGVYEQYF; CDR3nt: TGTGCCTGGAGGGGCAAGGGGGTCTACGAGCAGTACTTC
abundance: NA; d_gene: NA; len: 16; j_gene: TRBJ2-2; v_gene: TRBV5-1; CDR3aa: CASSFSGQTNTGELFF; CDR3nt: TGCGCCAGCAGCTTTTCGGGACAAACTAACACCGGGGAGCTGTTTTTT
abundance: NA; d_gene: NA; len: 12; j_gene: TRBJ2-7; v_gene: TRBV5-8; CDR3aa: CASSPRAYEQYF; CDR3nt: TGTGCCAGCAGCCCGAGGGCCTACGAGCAGTACTTC
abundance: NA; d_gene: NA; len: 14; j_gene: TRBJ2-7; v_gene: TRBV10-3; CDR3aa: CAISESLSAYEQYF; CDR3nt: TGTGCCATCAGTGAGTCTCTCTCCGCCTACGAGCAGTACTTC
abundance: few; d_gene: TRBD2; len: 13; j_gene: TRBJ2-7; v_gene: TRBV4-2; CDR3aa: CASSRGEGNEQYF; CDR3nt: TGTGCCAGCAGCCGGGGGGAGGGCAACGAGCAGTACTTC
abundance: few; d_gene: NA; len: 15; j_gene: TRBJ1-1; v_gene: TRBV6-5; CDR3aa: CASSYSFRGHTEAFF; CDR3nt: TGTGCCAGCAGTTACTCGTTCAGGGGACACACTGAAGCTTTCTTT
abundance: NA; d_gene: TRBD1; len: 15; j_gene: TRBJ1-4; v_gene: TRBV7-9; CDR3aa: CASSLVGQGYEKLFF; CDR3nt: TGTGCCAGCAGCTTGGTCGGACAGGGCTACGAAAAACTGTTTTTT
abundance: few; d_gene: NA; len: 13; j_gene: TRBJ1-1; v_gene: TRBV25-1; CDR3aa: CASSRTENTEAFF; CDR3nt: TGTGCCAGCAGCCGGACAGAGAACACTGAAGCTTTCTTT
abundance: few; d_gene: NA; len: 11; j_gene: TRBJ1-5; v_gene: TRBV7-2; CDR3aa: CASSQGGPQHF; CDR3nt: TGTGCCAGCAGCCAGGGCGGGCCCCAGCATTTT
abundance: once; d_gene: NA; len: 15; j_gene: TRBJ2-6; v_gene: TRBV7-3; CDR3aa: CASGQINSGANVLTF; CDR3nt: TGTGCCAGTGGACAGATTAACTCTGGGGCCAACGTCCTGACTTTC
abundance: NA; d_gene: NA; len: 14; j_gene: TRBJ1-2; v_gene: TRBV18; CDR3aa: CASSPSIDFYGYTF; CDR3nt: TGTGCCAGCTCACCATCTATCGACTTCTATGGCTACACCTTC
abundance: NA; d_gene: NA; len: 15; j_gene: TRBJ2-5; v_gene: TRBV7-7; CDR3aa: CASSATGTRKETQYF; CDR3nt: TGTGCCAGCAGCGCAACCGGGACTCGGAAAGAGACCCAGTACTTC
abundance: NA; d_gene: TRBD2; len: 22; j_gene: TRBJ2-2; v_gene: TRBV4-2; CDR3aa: CASSRQSPTGTSGRAGTGELFF; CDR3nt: TGTGCCAGCAGCCGACAATCCCCTACCGGGACTAGCGGGAGGGCGGGCACCGGGGAGCTGTTTTTT
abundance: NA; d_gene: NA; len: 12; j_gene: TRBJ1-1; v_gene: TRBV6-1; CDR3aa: CAAARPGVEAFF; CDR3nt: TGTGCCGCCGCCAGGCCGGGAGTTGAAGCTTTCTTT
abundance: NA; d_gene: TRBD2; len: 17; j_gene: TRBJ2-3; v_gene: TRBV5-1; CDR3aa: CASSMTMGGRGGDTQYF; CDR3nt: TGCGCCAGCAGCATGACTATGGGGGGCCGCGGGGGGGATACGCAGTATTTT